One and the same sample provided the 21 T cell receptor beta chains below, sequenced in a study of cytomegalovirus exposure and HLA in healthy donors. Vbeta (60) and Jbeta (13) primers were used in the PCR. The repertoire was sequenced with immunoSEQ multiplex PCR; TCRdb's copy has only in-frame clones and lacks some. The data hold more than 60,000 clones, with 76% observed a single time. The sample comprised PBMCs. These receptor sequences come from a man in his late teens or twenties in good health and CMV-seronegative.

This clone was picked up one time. CDR3 DNA: TGTGCCAGTAGTATGGGCGGGGGGCCTACAGATACGCAGTATTTT. The encoded protein is CASSMGGGPTDTQYF. This sequence joins TRBV19 and TRBJ2-3; the match to TRBD2 covers 8 bases. CDR3 length: 15 amino acids. V was clipped by 3 bases and J by 3 bases; unmatched bases: 5. Looked up from germline, CDR1 is LNHDA and CDR2 is SQIVND (reference sequence).

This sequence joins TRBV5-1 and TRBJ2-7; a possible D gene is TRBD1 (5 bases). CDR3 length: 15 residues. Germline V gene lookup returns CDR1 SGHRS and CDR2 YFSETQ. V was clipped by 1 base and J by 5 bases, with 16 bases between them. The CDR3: CASSLSGQGYHEQYF. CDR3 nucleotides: TGCGCCAGCAGCTTGTCCGGGCAGGGTTACCACGAGCAGTACTTC.

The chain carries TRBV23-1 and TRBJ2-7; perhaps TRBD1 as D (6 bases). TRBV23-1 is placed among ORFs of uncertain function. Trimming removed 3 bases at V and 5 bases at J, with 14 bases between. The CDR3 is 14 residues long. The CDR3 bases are TGCGCCAGCAGTCACAGGGGCCCCCTCCACGAGCAGTACTTC. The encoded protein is CASSHRGPLHEQYF.

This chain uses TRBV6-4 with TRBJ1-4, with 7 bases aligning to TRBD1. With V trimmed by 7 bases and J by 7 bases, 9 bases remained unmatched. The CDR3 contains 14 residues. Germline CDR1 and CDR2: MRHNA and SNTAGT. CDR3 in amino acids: CASTRQGKGEKLFF. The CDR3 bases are TGTGCCAGCACCAGACAGGGAAAAGGTGAAAAACTGTTTTTT.

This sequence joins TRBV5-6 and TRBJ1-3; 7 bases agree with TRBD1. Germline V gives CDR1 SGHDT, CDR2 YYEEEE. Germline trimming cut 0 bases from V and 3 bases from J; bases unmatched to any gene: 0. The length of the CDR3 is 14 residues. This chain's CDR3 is CASSLAGGGNTIYF. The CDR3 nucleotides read TGTGCCAGCAGCTTGGCAGGGGGTGGAAACACCATATATTTT.

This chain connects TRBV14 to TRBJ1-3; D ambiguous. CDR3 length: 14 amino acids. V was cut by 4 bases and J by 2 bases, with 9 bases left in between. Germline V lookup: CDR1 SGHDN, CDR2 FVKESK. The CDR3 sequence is CASSPEPPGNTIYF. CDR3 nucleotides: TGTGCCAGCAGCCCCGAGCCTCCTGGAAACACCATATATTTT.

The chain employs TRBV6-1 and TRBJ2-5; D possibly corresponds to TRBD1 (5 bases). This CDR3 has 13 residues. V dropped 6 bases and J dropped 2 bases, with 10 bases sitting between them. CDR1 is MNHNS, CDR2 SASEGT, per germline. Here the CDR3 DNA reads TGTGCCAGCAGACCTCGACAGCAAGAGACCCAGTACTTC. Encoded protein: CASRPRQQETQYF.

The CDR3 coding sequence is TGTGCCAGCCGATTAGGAGGGGAGACCCAGTACTTC. This gives the protein CASRLGGETQYF. V is TRBV6-5 and J is TRBJ2-5, with D tentatively TRBD2 (6 bases). Germline V CDR1 and CDR2: MNHEY, SVGAGI. Between the trimmed V and J ends, which lost 8 bases and 5 bases, there was a span of 12 bases. The CDR3 has 12 residues.

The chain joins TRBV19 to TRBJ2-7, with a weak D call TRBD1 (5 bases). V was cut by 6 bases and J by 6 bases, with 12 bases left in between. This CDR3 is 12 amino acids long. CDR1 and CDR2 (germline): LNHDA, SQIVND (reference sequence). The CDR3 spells CASRALGAEQYF. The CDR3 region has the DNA TGTGCCAGTAGGGCCCTAGGGGCCGAGCAGTACTTC.

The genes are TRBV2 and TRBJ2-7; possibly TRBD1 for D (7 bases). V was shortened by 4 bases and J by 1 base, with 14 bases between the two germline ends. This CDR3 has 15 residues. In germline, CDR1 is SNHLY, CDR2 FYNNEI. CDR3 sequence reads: CASSVGGTVSYEQYV. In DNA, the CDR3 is TGTGCCAGCAGTGTCGGCGGGACAGTTTCCTACGAGCAGTACGTC.

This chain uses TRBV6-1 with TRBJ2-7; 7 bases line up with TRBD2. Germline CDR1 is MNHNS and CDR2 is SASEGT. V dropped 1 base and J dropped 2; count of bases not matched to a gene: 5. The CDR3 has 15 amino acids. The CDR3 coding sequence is TGTGCCAGCAGTGAAGGGGGGGGTTACCCCTACGAGCAGTACTTC. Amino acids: CASSEGGGYPYEQYF.

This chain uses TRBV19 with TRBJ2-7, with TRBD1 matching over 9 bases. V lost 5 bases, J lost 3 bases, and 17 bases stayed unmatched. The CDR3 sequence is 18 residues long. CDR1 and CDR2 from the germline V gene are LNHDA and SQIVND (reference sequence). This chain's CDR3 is CASSAFLTGGSFLYEQYF. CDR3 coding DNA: TGTGCCAGTAGTGCCTTCCTAACAGGGGGCAGTTTTCTCTACGAGCAGTACTTC. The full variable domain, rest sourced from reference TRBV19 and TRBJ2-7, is DGGITQSPKYLFRKEGQNVTLSCEQNLNHDAMYWYRQDPGQGLRLIYYSQIVNDFQKGDIAEGYSVSREKKESFPLTVTSAQKNPTAFYLCASSAFLTGGSFLYEQYFGPGTRLTVT.

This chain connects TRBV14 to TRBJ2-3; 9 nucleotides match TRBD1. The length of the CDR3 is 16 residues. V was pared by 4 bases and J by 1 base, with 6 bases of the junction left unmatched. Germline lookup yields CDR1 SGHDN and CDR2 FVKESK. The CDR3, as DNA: TGTGCCAGCAGCCCCACGGGGGACAGGGGCACAGATACGCAGTATTTT. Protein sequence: CASSPTGDRGTDTQYF. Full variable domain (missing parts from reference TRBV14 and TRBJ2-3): EAGVTQFPSHSVIEKGQTVTLRCDPISGHDNLYWYRRVMGKEIKFLLHFVKESKQDESGMPNNRFLAERTGGTYSTLKVQPAELEDSGVYFCASSPTGDRGTDTQYFGPGTRLTVL.

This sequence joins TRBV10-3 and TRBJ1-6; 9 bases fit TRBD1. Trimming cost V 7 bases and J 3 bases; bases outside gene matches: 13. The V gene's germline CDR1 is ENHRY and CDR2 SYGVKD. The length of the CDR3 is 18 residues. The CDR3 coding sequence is TGTGCCATCAACTGGCGGGGTGACAGGGGGGACTATAATTCACCCCTCCACTTT. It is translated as CAINWRGDRGDYNSPLHF.

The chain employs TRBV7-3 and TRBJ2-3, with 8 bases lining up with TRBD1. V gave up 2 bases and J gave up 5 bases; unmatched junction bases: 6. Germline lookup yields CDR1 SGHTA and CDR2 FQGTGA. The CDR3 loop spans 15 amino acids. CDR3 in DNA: TGTGCCAGCAGCTTAGGGGGACAGGATGGAGATACGCAGTATTTT. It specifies CASSLGGQDGDTQYF.

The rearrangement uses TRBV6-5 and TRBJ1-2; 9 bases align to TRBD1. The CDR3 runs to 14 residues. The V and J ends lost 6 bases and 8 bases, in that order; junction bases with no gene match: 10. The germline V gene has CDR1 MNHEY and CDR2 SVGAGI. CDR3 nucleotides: TGTGCCAGCAGGGAGTCACAGGGGGCCGTCGGCTACACCTTC. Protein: CASRESQGAVGYTF.

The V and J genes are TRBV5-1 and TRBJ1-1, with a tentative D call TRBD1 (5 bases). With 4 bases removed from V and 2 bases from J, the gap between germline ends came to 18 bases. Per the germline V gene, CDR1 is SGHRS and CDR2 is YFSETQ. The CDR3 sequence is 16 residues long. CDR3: CASSRAGPGANTEAFF. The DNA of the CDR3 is TGCGCCAGCAGCCGCGCGGGGCCAGGTGCTAACACTGAAGCTTTCTTT.

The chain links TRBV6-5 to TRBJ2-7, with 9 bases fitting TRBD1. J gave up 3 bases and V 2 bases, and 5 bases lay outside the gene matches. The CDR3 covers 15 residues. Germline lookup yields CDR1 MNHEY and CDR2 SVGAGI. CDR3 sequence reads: CASSYMGQGFYEQYF. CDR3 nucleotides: TGTGCCAGCAGTTACATGGGACAGGGTTTCTACGAGCAGTACTTC.

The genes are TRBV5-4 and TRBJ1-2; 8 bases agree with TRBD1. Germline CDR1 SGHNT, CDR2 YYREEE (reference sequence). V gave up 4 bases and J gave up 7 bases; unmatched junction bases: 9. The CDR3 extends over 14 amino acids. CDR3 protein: CASSHRQGKGGYTF. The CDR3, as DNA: TGTGCCAGCAGCCATCGACAGGGGAAGGGTGGCTACACCTTC. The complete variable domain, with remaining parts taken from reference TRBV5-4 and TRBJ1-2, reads ETGVTQSPTHLIKTRGQQVTLRCSSQSGHNTVSWYQQALGQGPQFIFQYYREEENGRGNFPPRFSGLQFPNYSSELNVNALELDDSALYLCASSHRQGKGGYTFGSGTRLTVV.

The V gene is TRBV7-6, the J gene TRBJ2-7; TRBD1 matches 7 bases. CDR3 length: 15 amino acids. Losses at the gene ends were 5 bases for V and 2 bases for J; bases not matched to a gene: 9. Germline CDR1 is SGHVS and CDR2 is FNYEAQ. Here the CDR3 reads CASSRGGDSTYEQYV. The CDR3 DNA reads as TGTGCCAGCAGCCGAGGTGGGGACAGTACCTACGAGCAGTACGTC.

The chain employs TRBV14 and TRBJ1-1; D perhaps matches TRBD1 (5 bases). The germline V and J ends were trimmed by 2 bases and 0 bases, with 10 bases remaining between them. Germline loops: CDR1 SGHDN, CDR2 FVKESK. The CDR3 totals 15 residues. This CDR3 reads CASSQLAGMNTEAFF. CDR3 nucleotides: TGTGCCAGCAGCCAACTCGCAGGGATGAACACTGAAGCTTTCTTT. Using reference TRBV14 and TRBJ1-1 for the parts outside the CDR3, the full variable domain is EAGVTQFPSHSVIEKGQTVTLRCDPISGHDNLYWYRRVMGKEIKFLLHFVKESKQDESGMPNNRFLAERTGGTYSTLKVQPAELEDSGVYFCASSQLAGMNTEAFFGQGTRLTVV.